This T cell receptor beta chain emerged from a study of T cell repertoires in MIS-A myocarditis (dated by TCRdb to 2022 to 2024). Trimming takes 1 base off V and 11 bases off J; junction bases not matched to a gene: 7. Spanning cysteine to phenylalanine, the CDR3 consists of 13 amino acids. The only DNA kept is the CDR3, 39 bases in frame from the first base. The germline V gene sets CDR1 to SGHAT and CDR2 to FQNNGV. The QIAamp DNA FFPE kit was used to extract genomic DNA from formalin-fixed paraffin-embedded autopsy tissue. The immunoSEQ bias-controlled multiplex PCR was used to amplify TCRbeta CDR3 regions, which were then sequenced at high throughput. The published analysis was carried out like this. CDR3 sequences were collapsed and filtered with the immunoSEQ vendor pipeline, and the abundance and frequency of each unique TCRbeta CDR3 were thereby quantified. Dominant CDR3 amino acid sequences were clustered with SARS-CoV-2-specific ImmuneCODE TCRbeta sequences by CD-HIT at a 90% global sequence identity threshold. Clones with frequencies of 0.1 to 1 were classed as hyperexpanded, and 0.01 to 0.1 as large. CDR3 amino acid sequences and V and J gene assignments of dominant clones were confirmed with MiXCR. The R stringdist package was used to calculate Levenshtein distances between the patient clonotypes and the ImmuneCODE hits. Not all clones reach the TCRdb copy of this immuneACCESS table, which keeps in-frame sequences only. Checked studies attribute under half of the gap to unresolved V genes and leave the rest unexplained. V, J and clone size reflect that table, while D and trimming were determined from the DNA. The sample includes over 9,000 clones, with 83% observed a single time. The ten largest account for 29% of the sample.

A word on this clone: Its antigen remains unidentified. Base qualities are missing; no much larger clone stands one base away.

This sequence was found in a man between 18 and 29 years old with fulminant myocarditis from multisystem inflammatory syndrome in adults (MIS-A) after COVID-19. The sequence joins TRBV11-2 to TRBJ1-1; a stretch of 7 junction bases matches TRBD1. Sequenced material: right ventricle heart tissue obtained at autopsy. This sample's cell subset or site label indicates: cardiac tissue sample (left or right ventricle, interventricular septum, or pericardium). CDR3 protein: CASSLGDSLFAFF. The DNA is TGTGCCAGCAGCTTAGGGGACAGTCTTTTCGCTTTCTTT.